This T cell receptor (beta chain) appears in the sequencing data of a study of T cell repertoires in cytomegalovirus infection (dated by TCRdb to about 2019). Notes on the research overall: Because public TCR beta signatures pointed to carriage of CMV infection together with the matching HLA type, the HLA type of each donor mattered for the analysis. What the research found in general, with its limitations: The ex vivo response was dominated by HLA-C-restricted CMV-specific TCR beta clonotypes, which also provided the single most frequent clonotype in two of eight donors. In both this cohort and an independent cohort of 300 to 450 donors, the cumulative frequency of public TCR beta family members distinguished carriers of CMV infection plus the relevant HLA type.

The sequencing machine was an Illumina HiSeq 1500. TCRdb cleaned the public reads at Q25 with fastp, built clones with MiXCR and kept in-frame beta chains. One record per CDR3 amino acid sequence lists the most common genes and DNA. The sample table records nearly 550,000 distinct CDR3 sequences; 16% of these occur just once. Clones ranked in the top ten supply 20% to 30% of the sample. This clonotype was counted only a few times. Its antigen target is currently unknown. Base-call qualities are not available, and no considerably larger clone is one nucleotide away. Taken from the germline V gene, the CDR1 and CDR2 loops are SNHLY and FYNNEI. V is trimmed back by 5 bases and J by 4 bases, and the junction contains 8 bases that no gene match accounts for. There are 15 amino acids in the CDR3, from cysteine to phenylalanine inclusive. Left in the record is the CDR3 DNA by itself, 45 bases read in frame from the first base.

The clonotype comes from a human donor in good health (CMV status not recorded). Some clones in this sample may be carry-over from other donors' samples. The chain is assembled from TRBV2 and TRBJ2-3, and TRBD2 matches 8 of the central bases. Sequences were obtained from CD8+ T cells from PBMCs. The CDR3 loop reads CASSPLGGAADTQYF. In nucleotides, the sequence is TGTGCCAGCAGTCCTCTCGGGGGGGCCGCAGATACGCAGTATTTT.